The 17 T cell receptor beta chains below come from one sample, sequenced in a study of blood T cell repertoires in COVID-19. The assay was immunoSEQ multiplex PCR, and TCRdb's table has in-frame clones only and misses some. The sample holds approximately 150,000 clones, roughly 88% seen once. The sample comprised PBMCs or T cells enriched from blood (not recorded which). These receptors were obtained from a man aged 50 to 60 who had recovered from COVID-19.

The chain recombines TRBV7-8 with TRBJ1-5; possible D gene TRBD1, 5 bases. The CDR3 has 15 residues. Between the trimmed V and J ends, which lost 3 bases and 4 bases, there was a span of 13 bases. Germline CDR1 SGHVS, CDR2 FQNEAQ. Here the CDR3 DNA reads TGTGCCAGCAGCTTGGACAACCAGGCGAATCAGCCCCAGCATTTT. It yields the protein CASSLDNQANQPQHF.

The chain recombines TRBV28 with TRBJ2-1; 10 bases map to TRBD1. Losses at the gene ends were 3 bases for V and 7 bases for J; bases not matched to a gene: 3. The CDR3 runs 14 residues. Germline V lookup: CDR1 MDHEN, CDR2 SYDVKM. CDR3 amino acids: CASSFRQGANEQFF. The CDR3 nucleotides are TGTGCCAGCAGTTTTCGACAGGGGGCAAATGAGCAGTTCTTC.

The rearrangement joins TRBV5-1 to TRBJ2-5; 7 nucleotides align to TRBD2. Germline V CDR1 and CDR2: SGHRS, YFSETQ. V lost 1 base to trimming and J lost 1 base; unmatched junction nucleotides: 7. The CDR3 runs 16 residues. In DNA form, the CDR3 reads TGCGCCAGCAGCTTGAGTGGACTAGGTGGCCAAGAGACCCAGTACTTC. It codes for CASSLSGLGGQETQYF. The complete variable domain, with remaining parts taken from reference TRBV5-1 and TRBJ2-5, reads KAGVTQTPRYLIKTRGQQVTLSCSPISGHRSVSWYQQTPGQGLQFLFEYFSETQRNKGNFPGRFSGRQFSNSRSEMNVSTLELGDSALYLCASSLSGLGGQETQYFGPGTRLLVL.

V and J are TRBV4-1 and TRBJ1-2; D perhaps matches TRBD1 (5 bases). The CDR3 covers 17 residues. V dropped 0 bases and J dropped 3 bases, with 17 bases sitting between them. Germline V gene lookup returns CDR1 MGHRA and CDR2 YSYEKL. The CDR3 loop is CASSQDPGGRTDYGYTF. DNA of the CDR3: TGCGCCAGCAGCCAAGATCCCGGGGGAAGAACGGACTATGGCTACACCTTC.

This chain links TRBV3-1 (or the pseudogene TRBV3-2) with TRBJ1-1, with TRBD1 matching 9 bases. This CDR3 is built from 13 residues. Unmatched junction bases numbered 1, after V lost 4 bases and J lost 4 bases. Germline values: CDR1 LGHDT, CDR2 YNNKEL (reference sequence). CDR3 amino acids: CASSLTGGTEAFF. CDR3 bases: TGTGCCAGCAGCCTGACAGGGGGCACTGAAGCTTTCTTT.

This chain links TRBV5-1 with TRBJ1-3; 8 bases align to TRBD1. The length of the CDR3 is 18 residues. V shed 2 bases, J shed 1 base, and the junction held 11 bases outside the gene matches. The germline CDR1 and CDR2 sequences are SGHRS and YFSETQ. The CDR3 region is CASSLDSQGEVSGNTIYF. In DNA, the CDR3 is TGCGCCAGCAGCTTAGATTCACAGGGGGAAGTATCTGGAAACACCATATATTTT.

The CDR3 DNA reads as TGCAGTGCTATACAGGGACACATTCAGTACTTC. This codes for CSAIQGHIQYF. The chain has TRBV20-1 and TRBJ2-4; D perhaps matches TRBD1 (6 bases). The CDR3 loop spans 11 amino acids. Per the germline V gene, CDR1 is DFQATT and CDR2 is SNEGSKA (reference sequence). Trimming removed 4 bases from V and 8 bases from J, with 9 bases in between.

V usage is TRBV6-5 and J usage is TRBJ1-2; 7 nucleotides match TRBD1. The germline CDR1 and CDR2 sequences are MNHEY and SVGAGI. This CDR3 region has 14 residues. Trimming removed 6 bases from V and 4 bases from J; junction bases left unmatched: 8. CDR3 sequence: CASREETGSYGYTF. CDR3 nucleotides: TGTGCCAGCAGGGAGGAGACAGGGTCCTATGGCTACACCTTC.

The chain is built from TRBV7-6 and TRBJ2-5; a weak D match, TRBD2 (5 bases). This CDR3 region has 14 residues. The V end was cut by 7 bases, the J end by 1 base, with 13 bases between. CDR1 and CDR2 from the germline V gene are SGHVS and FNYEAQ. The CDR3 nucleotides are TGTGCCAGCACCCCTAGCTACCCCCAAGAGACCCAGTACTTC. Translating it yields CASTPSYPQETQYF.

The chain joins TRBV7-9 to TRBJ1-4; 9 bases are shared with TRBD1. Germline V gene lookup returns CDR1 SEHNR and CDR2 FQNEAQ (reference sequence). The CDR3 extends over 15 amino acids. J lost 5 bases, V lost 6 bases, and 7 bases had no gene match. CDR3 protein: CASRSTGGANEKLFF. DNA of the CDR3: TGTGCCAGCAGGTCTACAGGGGGCGCGAATGAAAAACTGTTTTTT.

The chain uses TRBV6-5 and TRBJ2-3, with D possibly matching TRBD2 (7 bases). Per germline, CDR1 MNHEY and CDR2 SVGAGI. This CDR3 spans 15 amino acids. Trimming cost V 5 bases and J 2 bases, with 14 bases left between them. In DNA, the CDR3 is TGTGCCAGCAGTCCGCGGGGGCTCACCACAGATACGCAGTATTTT. Translating it yields CASSPRGLTTDTQYF.

This clone was observed a single time. The chain employs TRBV13 and TRBJ1-1; the D is unclear. CDR3 length: 15 amino acids. The germline V gene has CDR1 PRHDT and CDR2 FYEKMQ (reference sequence). Trimming removed 5 bases from V and 1 base from J, with 14 bases in between. The CDR3 here is CASSRDGEPNTEAFF. CDR3 DNA sequence: TGTGCCAGCAGCAGAGACGGGGAGCCGAACACTGAAGCTTTCTTT. The variable domain in full, with the rest retrieved from reference TRBV13 and TRBJ1-1, is AAGVIQSPRHLIKEKRETATLKCYPIPRHDTVYWYQQGPGQDPQFLISFYEKMQSDKGSIPDRFSAQQFSDYHSELNMSSLELGDSALYFCASSRDGEPNTEAFFGQGTRLTVV.

J is TRBJ2-6 and V is TRBV24-1; the D gene is possibly TRBD1 (5 bases). Per the germline V gene, CDR1 is KGHDR and CDR2 is SFDVKD. V was cut by 2 bases and J by 0 bases, with 10 bases left in between. The length of the CDR3 is 17 residues. The CDR3 region has the DNA TGTGCCACCAGTGATTCGGAGACAGCCTCTGGGGCCAACGTCCTGACTTTC. This sequence encodes CATSDSETASGANVLTF.

The chain uses TRBV24-1 and TRBJ1-5; weak D call: TRBD1 (6 bases). This CDR3 is built from 16 residues. Between the trimmed V and J ends, which lost 7 bases and 1 base, there was a span of 16 bases. Germline CDR1 reads KGHDR; CDR2 reads SFDVKD. The CDR3 nucleotides read TGTGCCACCAGCCACCGGGACACTGGGAGCAATCAGCCCCAGCATTTT. Translation: CATSHRDTGSNQPQHF.

A single count supports this clone. The chain uses TRBV30 and TRBJ1-1; 10 nucleotides match TRBD1. The CDR3 is made up of 16 amino acids. J was trimmed by 0 bases and V by 5 bases; bases with no gene match: 9. CDR1 GTSNPN and CDR2 SVGIG come from the germline V gene (reference sequence). CDR3 residues: CAWFRRDRGLNTEAFF. In DNA form, the CDR3 reads TGTGCCTGGTTCCGGAGGGACAGGGGCTTGAACACTGAAGCTTTCTTT.

The V gene is TRBV30, the J gene TRBJ2-4; 8 nucleotides line up with TRBD1. The germline gives CDR1 GTSNPN, CDR2 SVGIG (reference sequence). The CDR3 contains 13 residues. V trimming: 4 bases; J trimming: 7 bases; junction bases outside the gene matches: 6. In nucleotides, the CDR3 is TGTGCCTGGAAAGGAACAGGGGGGAACATTCAGTACTTC. The encoded protein is CAWKGTGGNIQYF.

This chain uses TRBV15 with TRBJ2-7; 7 nucleotides line up with TRBD2. The V segment lost 8 bases and the J segment 7 bases; nucleotides outside the gene matches: 11. From germline, CDR1 is LNHNV and CDR2 YYDKDF (reference sequence). The CDR3 has 13 amino acids. The DNA of the CDR3 is TGTGCCACCGGAAGCGGGGCCTCCCAAGAGCAGTACTTC. As protein: CATGSGASQEQYF.